This TCR beta chain was identified in a study of technical replicates of blood from several donors. TCRdb keeps only in-frame clones here, not all; method: immunoSEQ multiplex PCR. This table has 68,000 or so clones, roughly nine tenths appearing once. The sample was T cells isolated from PBMCs. The sequence was collected from a human donor in good health.

CDR3 protein: CASSQFPPSYNEQFF. The DNA for the CDR3 is TGTGCCAGCAGCCAATTTCCTCCTTCCTACAATGAGCAGTTCTTC. J is TRBJ2-1 and V is TRBV14; no definite D call. Trimming stripped 2 bases from V and 1 base from J, with 9 bases between. Germline V gene data show CDR1 as SGHDN and CDR2 as FVKESK. This CDR3 spans 15 amino acids.